This T cell receptor (beta chain) was documented in a study of early T cells in non-severe SARS-CoV-2 infection. Study in general: Sequencing targeted bulk RNA from unsorted whole blood, leaving chains unpaired. Study-wide results and caveats: Matches to VDJdb favored anti-spike CD8 responses and missed private and CD4 specificities.

Researchers attached unique molecular identifiers to individual cDNA molecules. TCRdb reprocessed the 5' RACE reads via MiXCR and lists one record per CDR3 protein. The sample carries approximately 71,000 distinct CDR3 sequences, around 11% recorded once. This CDR3 has 15 amino acids. Trimming took 6 bases from V and 7 from J; bases not matched to a gene: 8. Per the germline V gene, CDR1 is SNHLY and CDR2 is FYNNEI. A note on this clonotype: Its antigen is currently unknown.

The TCR originated in an adult who was a healthcare worker with PCR-confirmed SARS-CoV-2 infection or an uninfected control (not recorded which). This specimen was whole blood, taken at baseline. This rearrangement joins TRBV2 to TRBJ1-6; 8 nucleotides line up with TRBD1. Here the CDR3 DNA reads TGTGCCAGCAGCTCTCAGGGGGCGACGAATTCACCCCTCCACTTT. As protein: CASSSQGATNSPLHF.